This T cell receptor beta chain stems from a study of blood T cell repertoires in COVID-19. The germline V gene has CDR1 SGHTA and CDR2 FQGTGA. The V segment lost 6 bases and the J segment 0 bases; nucleotides outside the gene matches: 16. The CDR3 covers 18 residues. Profiled with immunoSEQ multiplex PCR; TCRdb holds only in-frame clones, not every one. The sample holds about 97,000 clones; 87% are singletons and the top ten take 15% to 20%. This sequence joins TRBV7-3 and TRBJ1-2; 7 bases are shared with TRBD1. This TCR derives from a human donor in a cohort sampled during active COVID-19. The sample consisted of peripheral blood. In DNA form, the CDR3 reads TGTGCCAGCAGGCGAGGCCGATTGACAGGGCTAGCTAACTATGGCTACACCTTC. This encodes CASRRGRLTGLANYGYTF.